This entry concerns a single T cell receptor beta chain. The target antigen is unknown. The data derive from a study of shared clonotypes between healthy human individuals. General study results and limits: Larger estimated richness was generally recorded for naive subsets relative to memory subsets. Although depth was large, rarefaction showed that sequencing of the sorted subsets was incomplete.

The assay was immunoSEQ multiplex PCR, and TCRdb's table has in-frame clones only and misses some. Seen here are about 2.4 million clones, roughly 93% observed once, and the top ten hold 0.36%. It was into CD45RA+ naive and CD45RA-negative memory subsets that the CD4+ cells were split. CDR1 and CDR2 (germline): SGHTA, FQGTGA. The V gene end was trimmed by 5 bases and the J gene end by 8 bases; junction bases not matched to a gene: 12. This CDR3 contains 15 residues. Sequences were obtained from naive CD4+ T cells from PBMCs. The sample's subset: CD45RA+ positively selected. The gene calls are TRBV7-3 and TRBJ1-2; 9 bases are shared with TRBD1. The receptor was isolated from a man aged 18-30 years in good health. Some clones in this sample may be carry-over from other donors' samples. This CDR3 reads CASSNRPGQGSGYTF. In DNA form, the CDR3 reads TGTGCCAGCAGCAACAGGCCGGGACAGGGAAGCGGCTACACCTTC.